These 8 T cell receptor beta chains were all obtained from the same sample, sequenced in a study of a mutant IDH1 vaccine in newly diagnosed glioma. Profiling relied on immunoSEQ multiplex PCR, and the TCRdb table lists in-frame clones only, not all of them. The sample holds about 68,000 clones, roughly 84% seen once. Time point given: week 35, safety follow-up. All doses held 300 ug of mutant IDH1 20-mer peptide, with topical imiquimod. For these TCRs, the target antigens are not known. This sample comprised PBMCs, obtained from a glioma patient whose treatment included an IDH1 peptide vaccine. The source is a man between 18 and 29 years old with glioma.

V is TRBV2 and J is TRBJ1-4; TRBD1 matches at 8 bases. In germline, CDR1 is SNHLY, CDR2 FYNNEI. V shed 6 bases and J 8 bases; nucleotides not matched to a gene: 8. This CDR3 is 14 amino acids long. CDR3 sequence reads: CASRARGLGEKLFF. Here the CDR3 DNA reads TGTGCCAGCAGAGCCAGGGGGCTCGGAGAAAAACTGTTTTTT.

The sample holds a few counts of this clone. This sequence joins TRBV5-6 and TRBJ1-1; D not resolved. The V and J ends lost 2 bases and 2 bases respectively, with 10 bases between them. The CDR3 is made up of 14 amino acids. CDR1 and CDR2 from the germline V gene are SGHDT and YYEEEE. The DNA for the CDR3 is TGTGCCAGCAGCTTTCCAGCGAGTAACACTGAAGCTTTCTTT. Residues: CASSFPASNTEAFF. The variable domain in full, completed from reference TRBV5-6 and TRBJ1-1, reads DAGVTQSPTHLIKTRGQQVTLRCSPKSGHDTVSWYQQALGQGPQFIFQYYEEEERQRGNFPDRFSGHQFPNYSSELNVNALLLGDSALYLCASSFPASNTEAFFGQGTRLTVV.

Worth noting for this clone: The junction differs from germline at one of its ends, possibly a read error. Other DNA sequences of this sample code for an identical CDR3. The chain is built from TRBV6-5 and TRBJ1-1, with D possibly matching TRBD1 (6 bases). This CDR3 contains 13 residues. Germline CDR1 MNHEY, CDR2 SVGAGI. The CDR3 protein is CASRRQGYREAFF. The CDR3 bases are TGTGCTAGCAGACGGCAGGGGTACCGTGAAGCTTTCTTT.

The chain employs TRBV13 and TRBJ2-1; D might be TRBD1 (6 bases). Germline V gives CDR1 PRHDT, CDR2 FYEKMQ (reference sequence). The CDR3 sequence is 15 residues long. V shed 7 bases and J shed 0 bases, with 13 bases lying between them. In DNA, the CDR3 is TGTGCCAGCACCCCTAGGGGGAGCTCCTACAATGAGCAGTTCTTC. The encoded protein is CASTPRGSSYNEQFF.

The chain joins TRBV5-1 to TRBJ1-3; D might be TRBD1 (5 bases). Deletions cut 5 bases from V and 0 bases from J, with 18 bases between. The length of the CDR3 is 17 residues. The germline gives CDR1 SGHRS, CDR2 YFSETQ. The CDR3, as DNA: TGCGCCAGCAGTCAGTACGGAGCGCAGGGCTCTGGAAACACCATATATTTT. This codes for CASSQYGAQGSGNTIYF.

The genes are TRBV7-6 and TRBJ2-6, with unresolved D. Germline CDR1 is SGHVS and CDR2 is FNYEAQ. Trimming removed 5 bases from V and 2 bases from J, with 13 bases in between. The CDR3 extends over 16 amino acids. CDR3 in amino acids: CASSSEASTGANVLTF. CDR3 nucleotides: TGTGCCAGCAGCAGTGAGGCCTCCACTGGGGCCAACGTCCTGACTTTC.

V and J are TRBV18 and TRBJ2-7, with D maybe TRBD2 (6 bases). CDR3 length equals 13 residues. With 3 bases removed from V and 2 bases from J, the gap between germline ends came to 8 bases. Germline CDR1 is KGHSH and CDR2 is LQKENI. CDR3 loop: CASSPAGPYEQYF. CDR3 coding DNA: TGTGCCAGCTCACCGGCGGGGCCCTACGAGCAGTACTTC.

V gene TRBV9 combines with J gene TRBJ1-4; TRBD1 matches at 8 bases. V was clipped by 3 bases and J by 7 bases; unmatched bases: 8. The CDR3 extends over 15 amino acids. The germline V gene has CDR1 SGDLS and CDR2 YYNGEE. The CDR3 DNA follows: TGTGCCAGCAGCGCAGACAGGGGCCGGAGTGAAAAACTGTTTTTT. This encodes CASSADRGRSEKLFF.